This T cell receptor beta chain was obtained from a study of siplizumab effects on memory and regulatory T cells. Trimming took 0 bases from V and 2 from J, leaving 5 bases between them. Germline CDR1 is SNHLY and CDR2 is FYNNEI. CDR3 size: 15 residues. Findings and caveats of the study: The average Treg-derived proportion among mappable alloreactive CD4+ clones was 68.8% with siplizumab versus about 27% in controls. Poor capture below about 10^-5 frequency left most alloreactive clones unmapped to unstimulated subsets.

Only in-frame clones appear in the TCRdb table, and some are missing; sequencing was by immunoSEQ multiplex PCR. Of roughly 120,000 clones listed, approximately 94% were seen once; the top ten hold under 2%. Of note for this clone: Antigen unknown.

The TCR sequence derives from a human donor in good health. The gene calls are TRBV2 and TRBJ2-6; D is ambiguous. What was sequenced was non-Treg CD4+ T cells sorted from blood. The CDR3 reads CASSEAPTGANVLTF. DNA for the CDR3: TGTGCCAGCAGTGAAGCGCCCACTGGGGCCAACGTCCTGACTTTC.